This is a list of T cell receptor beta chains from one sample in a study of regulatory T cells in long-lasting Graves disease. Via MiXCR, TCRdb re-called the multiplex PCR reads, giving one row per CDR3 protein. The sample consists of hundreds of thousands of distinct CDR3 sequences, approximately 12% of them appearing once. This sample was shared with a second study, whose subject was T cells in Graves' hyperthyroidism and ophthalmopathy.

Sequencing was performed on peripheral blood mononuclear cells (PBMCs), taken at new diagnosis, from a patient treated with antithyroid drugs. The receptors originated from a man aged 30 to 45 with Graves disease. Each CDR3 is given with its conserved first and last residue. Each record gives: CDR3 protein, V gene, clone size. The listing skips clone size in some rows; elsewhere it reads once, few, many or a size class.

CASSPRGRGSTEAFF | TRBV19 | .
CAGTARSSRETQYF | TRBV6-1 | few
CASSQAGTSGVRRETQYF | TRBV3-1 | many
CASSLAGRRLSGAGETQYF | TRBV7-9 | .
CATSRKTAVHEQYF | TRBV15 | few
CASSSAGGLPRETQYF | TRBV7-3 | .
CSVGEGGGSTDTQYF | TRBV29-1 | many
CSAPGTSGSYEQYF | TRBV20-1 | many
CSARVVAGAYNEQFF | TRBV20-1 | .
CASKGNGRNTGELFF | TRBV2 | many
CASSQVNKNIQYF | TRBV3-1 | few
CASSYSGREGGTDTQYF | TRBV6-5 | .
CASSLLVEGKGELFF | TRBV28 | many
CASRFREGRQPQHF | TRBV6-1 | .
CASSFDRDPSYEQYF | TRBV7-9 | many